This T cell receptor beta chain derives from a study of identical twins. Notes on the study in general: Out-of-frame alpha sequences common to twins were enriched for low generation probability. The authors noted that invariant MAIT and iNKT cells could partly confound zero-insertion analyses. The authors drew conclusions from cross-sectional statistical analysis rather than following the same donors.

V shed 5 bases and J 5 bases; nucleotides not matched to a gene: 10. The CDR3 runs to 16 residues. CDR1 is SGHVS, CDR2 FQNEAQ, per germline. This clonotype came up a few times. Its antigen is unknown. TCRdb reprocessed the 5' RACE reads via MiXCR and lists one record per CDR3 protein. The profile shows roughly 630,000 distinct CDR3 sequences, under 8.5% of them singletons. These data also featured in a second study, about yellow fever vaccine responses in identical twins.

This chain connects TRBV7-8 to TRBJ2-3; 10 bases fit TRBD1. The TCR sequence derives from a woman younger than 35 in good health. The specimen sequenced was PBMCs. For the CDR3, the DNA is TGTGCCAGCAGCATGTCCTCGGGACAGGGGATAGATACGCAGTATTTT. Encoded protein: CASSMSSGQGIDTQYF.